This T cell receptor beta chain came from a study of T cells in narcolepsy. The V end was cut by 5 bases, the J end by 6 bases, with 8 bases between. Germline CDR1 is DFQATT and CDR2 is SNEGSKA (reference sequence). The CDR3 is 10 amino acids. Repertoires were generated with immunoSEQ multiplex PCR, while TCRdb's copy carries only in-frame clones and drops some. The sample holds about 34,000 clones, around 86% seen once. Comments on this clone: This CDR3 is also generated by other DNA sequences in the sample.

The clonotype comes from a human donor with narcolepsy. Sequencing was done on a sample of CD45RA- memory CD4+ T cells from PBMCs. The chain recombines TRBV20-1 with TRBJ2-7, with a weak D call TRBD2 (7 bases). DNA of the CDR3: TGCAGTGCTGGGGGGGCCGAGCAGTACTTC. This gives the protein CSAGGAEQYF.